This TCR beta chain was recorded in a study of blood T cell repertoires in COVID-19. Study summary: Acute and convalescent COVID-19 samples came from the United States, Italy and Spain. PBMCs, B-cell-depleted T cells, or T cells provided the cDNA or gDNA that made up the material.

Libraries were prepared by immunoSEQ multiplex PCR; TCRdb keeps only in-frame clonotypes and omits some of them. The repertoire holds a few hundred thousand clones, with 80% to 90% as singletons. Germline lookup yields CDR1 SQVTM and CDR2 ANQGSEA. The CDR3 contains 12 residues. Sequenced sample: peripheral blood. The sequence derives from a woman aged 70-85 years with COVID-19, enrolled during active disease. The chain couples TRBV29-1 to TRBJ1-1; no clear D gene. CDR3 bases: TGCCCGGCCCGGGGTGGCCACACTGAAGCTTTCTTT. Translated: CPARGGHTEAFF.